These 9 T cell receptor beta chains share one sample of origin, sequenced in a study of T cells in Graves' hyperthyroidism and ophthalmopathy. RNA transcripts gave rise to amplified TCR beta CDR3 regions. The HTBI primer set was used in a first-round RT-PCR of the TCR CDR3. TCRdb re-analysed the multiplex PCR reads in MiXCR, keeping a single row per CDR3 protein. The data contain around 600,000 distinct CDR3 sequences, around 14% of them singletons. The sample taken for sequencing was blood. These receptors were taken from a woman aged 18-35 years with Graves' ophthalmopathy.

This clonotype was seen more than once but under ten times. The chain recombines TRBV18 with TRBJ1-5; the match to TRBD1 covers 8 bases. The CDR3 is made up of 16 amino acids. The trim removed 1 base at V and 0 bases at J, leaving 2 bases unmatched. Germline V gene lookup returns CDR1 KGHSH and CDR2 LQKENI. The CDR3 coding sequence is TGTGCCAGCTCACCACGGACAGGGCCTAGCAATCAGCCCCAGCATTTT. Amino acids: CASSPRTGPSNQPQHF.

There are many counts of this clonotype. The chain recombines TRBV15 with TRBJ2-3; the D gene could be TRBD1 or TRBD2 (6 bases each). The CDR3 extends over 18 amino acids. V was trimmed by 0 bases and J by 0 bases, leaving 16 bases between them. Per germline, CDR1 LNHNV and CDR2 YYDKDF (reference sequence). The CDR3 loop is CATSRDGLGGRSTDTQYF. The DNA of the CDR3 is TGTGCCACCAGCAGAGATGGTCTGGGGGGCAGGAGCACAGATACGCAGTATTTT.

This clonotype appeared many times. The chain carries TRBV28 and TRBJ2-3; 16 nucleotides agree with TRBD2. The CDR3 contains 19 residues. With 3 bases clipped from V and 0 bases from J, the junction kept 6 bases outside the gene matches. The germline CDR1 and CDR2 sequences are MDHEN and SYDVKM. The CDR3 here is CASSLAGTSGRASTDTQYF. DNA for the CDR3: TGTGCCAGCAGTTTGGCAGGGACTAGCGGGAGGGCGAGCACAGATACGCAGTATTTT. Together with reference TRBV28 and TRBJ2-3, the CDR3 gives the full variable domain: DVKVTQSSRYLVKRTGEKVFLECVQDMDHENMFWYRQDPGLGLRLIYFSYDVKMKEKGDIPEGYSVSREKKERFSLILESASTNQTSMYLCASSLAGTSGRASTDTQYFGPGTRLTVL.

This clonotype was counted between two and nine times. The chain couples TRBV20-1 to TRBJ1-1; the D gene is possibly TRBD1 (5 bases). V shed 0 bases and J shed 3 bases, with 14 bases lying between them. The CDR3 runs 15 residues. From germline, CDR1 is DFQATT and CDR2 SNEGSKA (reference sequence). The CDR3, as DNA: TGCAGTGCTAGAGAGTTGGAGGGGCTACACACTGAAGCTTTCTTT. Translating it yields CSARELEGLHTEAFF.

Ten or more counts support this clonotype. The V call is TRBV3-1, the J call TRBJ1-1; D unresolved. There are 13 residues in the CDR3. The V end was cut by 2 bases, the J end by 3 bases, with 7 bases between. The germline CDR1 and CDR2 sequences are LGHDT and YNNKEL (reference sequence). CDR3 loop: CASSQSSYTEAFF. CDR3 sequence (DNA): TGTGCCAGCAGCCAATCGAGTTACACTGAAGCTTTCTTT. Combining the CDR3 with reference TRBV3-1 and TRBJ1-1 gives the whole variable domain DTAVSQTPKYLVTQMGNDKSIKCEQNLGHDTMYWYKQDSKKFLKIMFSYNNKELIINETVPNRFSPKSPDKAHLNLHINSLELGDSAVYFCASSQSSYTEAFFGQGTRLTVV.

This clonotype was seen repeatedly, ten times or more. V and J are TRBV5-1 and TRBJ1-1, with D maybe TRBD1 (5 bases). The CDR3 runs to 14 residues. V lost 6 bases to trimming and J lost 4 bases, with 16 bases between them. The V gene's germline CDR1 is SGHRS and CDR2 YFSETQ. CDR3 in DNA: TGCGCCAGCACGCCACAGGAGGGATCCACTGAAGCTTTCTTT. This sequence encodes CASTPQEGSTEAFF.

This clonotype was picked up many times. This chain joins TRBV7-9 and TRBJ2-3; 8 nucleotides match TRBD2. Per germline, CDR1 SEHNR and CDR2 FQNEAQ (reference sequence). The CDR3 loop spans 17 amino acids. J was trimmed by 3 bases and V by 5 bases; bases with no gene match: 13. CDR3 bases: TGTGCCAGCAGCCCCATGCAAAGCGGGAGCAGAACAGATACGCAGTATTTT. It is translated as CASSPMQSGSRTDTQYF.

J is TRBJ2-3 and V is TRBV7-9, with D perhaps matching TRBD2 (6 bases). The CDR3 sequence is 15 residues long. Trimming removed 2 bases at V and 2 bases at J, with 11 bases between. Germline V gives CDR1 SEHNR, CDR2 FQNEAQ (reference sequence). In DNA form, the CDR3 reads TGTGCCAGCAGCTTAACCCCTAGCGCCACAGATACGCAGTATTTT. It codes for CASSLTPSATDTQYF.

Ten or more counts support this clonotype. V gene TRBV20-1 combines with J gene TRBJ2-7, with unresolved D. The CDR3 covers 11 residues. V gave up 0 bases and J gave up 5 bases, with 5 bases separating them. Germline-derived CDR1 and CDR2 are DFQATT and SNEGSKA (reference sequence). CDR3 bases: TGCAGTGCTAGAGACAACAACGAGCAGTACTTC. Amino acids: CSARDNNEQYF.